This T cell receptor beta chain was retrieved from a study of blood T cell repertoires in COVID-19. In the study overall: The United States, Italy and Spain supplied acute and convalescent COVID-19 samples.

The CDR3 is 12 amino acids. V was pared by 4 bases and J by 4 bases, with 5 bases between. CDR1 and CDR2 (germline): MDHEN, SYDVKM. Authors' analysis steps: By means of reference gene primer amplification, nucleated cell counts were estimated. Profiling relied on immunoSEQ multiplex PCR, and the TCRdb table lists in-frame clones only, not all of them. V and J calls and clone size follow that table, whereas D and trimming were derived from the DNA. The sample has roughly 13,000 clones, 60% to 80% seen once; the top ten hold around a third. The TCR comes from a human donor in a cohort sampled during active COVID-19. The gene calls are TRBV28 and TRBJ2-1, with D unclear. The sample comprised peripheral blood. The CDR3 is CASSSPYNEQFF. CDR3 nucleotides: TGTGCCAGCAGTTCCCCTTACAATGAGCAGTTCTTC.